The following is a T cell receptor (beta chain) sequence with its context. This sample was included in a study of shared clonotypes between healthy human individuals. Trimming stripped 3 bases from V and 9 bases from J, with 19 bases between. This CDR3 is 15 amino acids long. Germline V CDR1 and CDR2: MNHNS, SASEGT. TCRdb keeps only in-frame clones here, not all; method: immunoSEQ multiplex PCR. This repertoire shows over a million clones, about 80% found once; its top ten account for 0.5% to 0.6%. Specimen: memory CD4+ T cells from PBMCs. Subset in this sample: CD45RA-negative fraction. The V gene is TRBV6-1, the J gene TRBJ2-3; perhaps D is TRBD1 or TRBD2 (5 bases each). The TCR was taken from a young man in good health. Some clones in this sample may be carry-over from other donors' samples. CDR3 nucleotide sequence: TGTGCCAGCAGTGAGGGTTTAGCGCCCCCAGGGACGCAGTATTTT. It specifies CASSEGLAPPGTQYF.